This TCR beta chain was observed in a study of graft-versus-host responses after intestinal transplantation. Whole-study findings and limits: Early post-transplant HvG declines were associated with peak circulating GvH clone levels. Analysis identified GvH clones in recipient marrow, with some appearing first in ileum or blood.

V lost 0 bases, J lost 4 bases, and 7 bases lay in between. Germline loops: CDR1 SGHAT, CDR2 FQNNGV. CDR3 length equals 13 residues. Clones were read by immunoSEQ multiplex PCR, and TCRdb kept only the in-frame ones, dropping some. The table includes approximately 93,000 clones, 85% to 95% detected once. To note about this clone: Its antigen remains unknown.

This receptor was identified in a human donor who was the organ donor for an intestinal transplant. J is TRBJ2-7 and V is TRBV11-2; unclear D gene. The source material was unstimulated CD8+ T cells sorted from spleen or lymph node cells, sampled before transplant. The CDR3 coding sequence is TGTGCCAGCAGCTTAGAGGCGGATTACGAGCAGTACTTC. Its protein is CASSLEADYEQYF.